The clone carrying this TCR beta chain was seen at least ten times. Antigen specificity is unknown. TCRdb reanalysed the 5' RACE reads using MiXCR and keeps one entry per CDR3 protein. The sample has roughly 350,000 distinct CDR3 sequences; around 15% are singletons. Germline CDR1 and CDR2: SEHNR and FQNEAQ (reference sequence). There are 18 residues in the CDR3. Trimming left V 1 base short and J 2 bases short, with 21 bases between. The source of the sample is a study of T-cell memory formation after mild COVID-19. Study outcomes and limitations: Whereas later expanders leaned CD4+, clones contracting day 15 to 85 showed a balanced CD4/CD8 makeup.

The chain couples TRBV7-9 to TRBJ2-7, with D unresolved. Sequencing used PBMCs or a T cell subset sorted from them (not recorded which). This sequence was found in a young man who had mild COVID-19 (a few samples of this study predate the infection). Cell type and time point are not known. The CDR3 sequence: CASSLVVWIPTYAYEQYV. The DNA of the CDR3 is TGTGCCAGCAGCTTAGTCGTCTGGATCCCGACCTACGCCTACGAGCAGTACGTC.